Shown below are 14 T cell receptor beta chains from a single sample sequenced in a study of vaccination effects on CD4 cells after COVID-19. In the ViraFEST assay, antigen-specific CD4+ clonotypes were identified by expansion after peptide-pool stimulation. Subsequent to a culture period of more than 9 days, CD4+ T cells were isolated. PCR showed that the person got SARS-CoV-2 infection at some point between March and December 2020. Some clones are missing from TCRdb's copy, which holds only in-frame ones; the method was immunoSEQ multiplex PCR. The table has around 47,000 clones, 60% to 75% seen once. Antigens for these TCRs are unknown. The sequenced sample was CD4+ T cells from PBMCs cultured with a peptide pool, obtained before COVID-19 vaccination. These receptors were collected from a human donor who had a prior SARS-CoV-2 infection.

CDR3 in amino acids: CASSLQRVTGELFF. The CDR3 DNA sequence: TGCGCCAGCAGCTTGCAACGTGTTACCGGGGAGCTGTTTTTT. This sequence joins TRBV5-1 and TRBJ2-2; no reliable D call. Trimming stripped 1 base from V and 5 bases from J, with 9 bases between. Germline V gives CDR1 SGHRS, CDR2 YFSETQ. The CDR3 covers 14 residues.

The CDR3: CASSPGTGGYEQYF. Written as DNA, the CDR3 is TGTGCCAGTAGTCCAGGGACAGGGGGCTACGAGCAGTACTTC. The genes are TRBV19 and TRBJ2-7; 11 positions agree with TRBD1. The CDR3 is 14 amino acids. Germline CDR1 LNHDA, CDR2 SQIVND (reference sequence). The V and J ends lost 5 bases and 3 bases, in that order; junction bases with no gene match: 3.

This clone has only one observation. The V call is TRBV12-3 or TRBV12-4, the J call TRBJ2-7, with 8 bases matching TRBD1. After removal of 5 bases from V and 2 bases from J, the junction contained 2 bases not matched to a gene. The CDR3 spans 13 residues. Here the CDR3 DNA reads TGTGCCAGCAGTCCGGACAGGGCCTACGAGCAGTACTTC. Translated, it gives CASSPDRAYEQYF.

This clone was seen a single time. Other DNA sequences in the same sample also yield this CDR3. The genes are TRBV5-1 and TRBJ2-7; the D is unclear. The CDR3 loop spans 13 amino acids. The V gene's germline CDR1 is SGHRS and CDR2 YFSETQ. Between the trimmed V and J ends, which lost 2 bases and 3 bases, there was a span of 9 bases. For the CDR3, the DNA is TGCGCCAGCAGCTTAGTACCCATCTACGAGCAGTACTTC. Translating it yields CASSLVPIYEQYF.

The chain combines TRBV7-9 with TRBJ2-1; the D is unclear. CDR1 and CDR2 (germline): SEHNR, FQNEAQ (reference sequence). V dropped 3 bases and J dropped 2 bases, with 11 bases sitting between them. The CDR3 runs 15 residues. The CDR3 protein is CASSFPGSTYNEQFF. For the CDR3, the DNA is TGTGCCAGCAGCTTCCCGGGTAGCACCTACAATGAGCAGTTCTTC. The variable domain in full, completed from reference TRBV7-9 and TRBJ2-1, reads DTGVSQNPRHKITKRGQNVTFRCDPISEHNRLYWYRQTLGQGPEFLTYFQNEAQLEKSRLLSDRFSAERPKGSFSTLEIQRTEQGDSAMYLCASSFPGSTYNEQFFGPGTRLTVL.

The V and J genes are TRBV21-1 and TRBJ1-2; the listed D gene, TRBD1, was not tested against the DNA. TRBV21-1 is a pseudogene segment. The CDR3 spans 17 residues. CDR3 region: CASSKAHPTGSNYGYTF. The CDR3 DNA reads TGTGCCAGCAGCAAAGCCCACCCGACAGGGTCTAACTATGGCTACACCTTC.

The rearrangement links TRBV2 to TRBJ2-2; D unresolved. The V gene lost 0 bases and the J gene lost 4 bases, with 9 bases spanning the gap. The germline CDR1 and CDR2 sequences are SNHLY and FYNNEI. The CDR3 has 15 amino acids. CDR3 bases: TGTGCCAGCAGTGAAGCTAACAGAGTCACCGGGGAGCTGTTTTTT. It is translated as CASSEANRVTGELFF.

The CDR3 protein is CASRGAGQETQYF. CDR3 coding DNA: TGTGCCAGCAGGGGGGCAGGGCAGGAGACCCAGTACTTC. The rearrangement links TRBV7-2 to TRBJ2-5, with a tentative D call TRBD1 (6 bases). Germline V gene sequence: CDR1 SGHTA, CDR2 FQGNSA. V was clipped by 6 bases and J by 5 bases, with 13 bases between them. The CDR3 has 13 residues. Complete variable domain (other parts from reference TRBV7-2 and TRBJ2-5): GAGVSQSPSNKVTEKGKDVELRCDPISGHTALYWYRQSLGQGLEFLIYFQGNSAPDKSGLPSDRFSAERTGGSVSTLTIQRTQQEDSAVYLCASRGAGQETQYFGPGTRLLVL.

The rearrangement joins TRBV2 to TRBJ1-4; possibly TRBD1 for D (6 bases). The V gene lost 6 bases and the J gene lost 8 bases, with 16 bases spanning the gap. The germline V gene encodes CDR1 SNHLY and CDR2 FYNNEI. The CDR3 is 14 residues long. The CDR3 loop reads CASSATGTWEKLFF. CDR3 sequence (DNA): TGTGCCAGCAGCGCGACAGGCACATGGGAAAAACTGTTTTTT.

This rearrangement joins TRBV6-5 to TRBJ1-2; 7 bases line up with TRBD1. In germline, CDR1 is MNHEY, CDR2 SVGAGI. V shed 5 bases, J shed 4 bases, and the junction held 7 bases outside the gene matches. The CDR3 has 14 residues. CDR3 in amino acids: CASSPLTGTYGYTF. CDR3 bases: TGTGCCAGCAGTCCTTTGACAGGGACCTATGGCTACACCTTC.

The CDR3 protein is CASSRGTGTDTQYF. CDR3 coding DNA: TGCGCCAGCAGCCGAGGTACTGGCACAGATACGCAGTATTTT. The V and J genes are TRBV4-1 and TRBJ2-3; D unclear. The CDR3 loop spans 14 amino acids. Germline V gives CDR1 MGHRA, CDR2 YSYEKL. The V end was cut by 4 bases, the J end by 1 base, with 9 bases between.

This clone appeared once. In DNA form, the CDR3 reads TGTGCCAGCCGGGGAGTCTCTGGAAACACCATATATTTT. Protein product: CASRGVSGNTIYF. This chain links TRBV5-6 with TRBJ1-3; D is ambiguous. Between the trimmed V and J ends, which lost 7 bases and 0 bases, there was a span of 8 bases. Germline CDR1 and CDR2: SGHDT and YYEEEE. This CDR3 is built from 13 residues.

The chain links TRBV7-9 to TRBJ1-6; D not certain. The CDR3 has 15 residues. The germline gives CDR1 SEHNR, CDR2 FQNEAQ (reference sequence). V lost 3 bases and J 0 bases, leaving 6 bases between the germline ends. CDR3 bases: TGTGCCAGCAGCTTGACCAGCTCCTATAATTCACCCCTCCACTTT. It translates to CASSLTSSYNSPLHF.

V gene TRBV3-1 (or the pseudogene TRBV3-2) combines with J gene TRBJ2-3; tentative D call: TRBD1 (5 bases). V gave up 4 bases and J gave up 6 bases, with 20 bases separating them. Germline CDR1 reads LGHDT; CDR2 reads YNNKEL (reference sequence). The CDR3 totals 16 residues. This CDR3 reads CASSLWIIQGADTQYF. Here the CDR3 DNA reads TGTGCCAGCAGCCTTTGGATAATTCAAGGGGCCGATACGCAGTATTTT.